A single TCR beta chain is shown here with its context. Its target is unknown. Sequenced by immunoSEQ multiplex PCR; TCRdb stores in-frame clones only, minus some. This sample has about 21,000 clones; about 88% occur once, and the top ten carry about 2.6%. The data stem from a study of T cells in localized non-small cell lung cancer. Overall study results and limits: It remains possible that heterogeneity exists, since only one tumor region was sequenced.

The CDR3 is 13 amino acids. Germline V gene lookup returns CDR1 SGHAT and CDR2 FQNNGV. The V and J ends lost 1 base and 6 bases respectively, with 9 bases between them. Sample: peripheral blood, taken before any cancer treatment. The TCR originated in a man aged 35 to 69 with stage I lung adenocarcinoma. The chain employs TRBV11-2 and TRBJ1-2, with a tentative D call TRBD1 (5 bases). CDR3 sequence: CASSLVPRDGYTF. The CDR3 region has the DNA TGTGCCAGCAGCTTAGTACCCAGGGATGGCTACACCTTC.